The sample holds a few counts of the clone carrying this TCR beta chain. A much larger clone is a single base away; this may be a read error. Three rounds of nested PCR, following a modified ARM-PCR protocol, produced the TCRbeta library. Via MiXCR, TCRdb re-called the multiplex PCR reads, giving one row per CDR3 protein. In the table there are 90,000 to 110,000 distinct CDR3 sequences, roughly 80% of which are singletons. The record originates from a study of tumor and adjacent non-tumor tissue in lung cancer. The template was RNA from unsorted bulk tissue. The CDR3 loop spans 14 amino acids. Germline trimming cut 7 bases from V and 5 bases from J; bases unmatched to any gene: 10. Germline V gene sequence: CDR1 MDHEN, CDR2 SYDVKM.

The rearrangement links TRBV28 to TRBJ2-5, with TRBD2 identical over 7 bases. Sequencing was carried out using lung tumor tissue. The sequence was collected from a woman in her sixties with non-small cell lung cancer. In DNA form, the CDR3 reads TGTGCCAGCAATCCCTCCCACGGGGGGGAGACCCAGTACTTC. It codes for CASNPSHGGETQYF.